A selection of T cell receptor beta chains follows, all from one sample in a study of control samples from healthy donors and cancer patients. Using immunoSEQ multiplex PCR, the repertoire was profiled, and TCRdb retains in-frame clones only, with some absent. Seen here are about 34,000 clones, around 83% observed once, and the top ten hold 1.5% to 2%. The specimen was PBMCs. The source is a woman aged 40 to 55 with lung cancer. The CDR3 runs from the conserved cysteine through the conserved F or W. The order of the fields is clone size, D gene, J gene, V gene, CDR3 protein, CDR3 DNA. D genes are given only for firm matches. Rows may omit the clone size; those that give it use once, few, many or a size class.

>NA|NA|TRBJ1-1|TRBV7-9
CASSLEANTEAFF
TGTGCCAGCAGCTTAGAGGCGAACACTGAAGCTTTCTTT
>NA|NA|TRBJ2-1|TRBV7-2
CASSTPNGAKGYNEQFF
TGTGCCAGCAGCACTCCGAACGGGGCGAAAGGTTACAATGAGCAGTTCTTC
>NA|TRBD1|TRBJ1-1|TRBV9
CASSVDRQGAVAFF
TGTGCCAGCAGCGTAGATCGGCAGGGGGCAGTAGCTTTCTTT
>NA|NA|TRBJ1-2|TRBV11-3
CASSLGGGAPYGYTF
TGTGCCAGCAGTTTAGGGGGGGGCGCACCGTATGGCTACACCTTC
>few|TRBD1|TRBJ1-5|TRBV5-8
CASNRETGIDQPQHF
TGTGCCAGCAATAGGGAGACAGGGATCGATCAGCCCCAGCATTTT
>NA|NA|TRBJ2-5|TRBV15
CATTPDFYQETQYF
TGTGCCACCACCCCGGACTTCTATCAAGAGACCCAGTACTTC
>NA|NA|TRBJ2-3|TRBV4-1
CASSQGGDTQYF
TGCGCCAGCAGCCAGGGGGGAGATACGCAGTATTTT
>NA|TRBD1|TRBJ2-3|TRBV5-6
CASSLIPGQGKDTQYF
TGTGCCAGCAGCTTAATCCCGGGACAGGGGAAAGATACGCAGTATTTT
>once|TRBD2|TRBJ2-5|TRBV11-3
CASSQPGLAGFETQYF
TGTGCCAGCAGCCAACCCGGACTAGCGGGGTTTGAGACCCAGTACTTC
>NA|NA|TRBJ2-5|TRBV25-1
CASSPSRQGPGKETQYF
TGTGCCAGCAGTCCCTCTCGCCAGGGCCCAGGGAAAGAGACCCAGTACTTC
>once|TRBD2|TRBJ2-3|TRBV5-1
CASSPLAGGGTDTQYF
TGCGCCAGCAGCCCATTAGCGGGGGGGGGCACAGATACGCAGTATTTT
>NA|NA|TRBJ2-6|TRBV3-1/TRBV3-2
CASSQGMGQSRANVLTF
TGTGCCAGCAGCCAAGGGATGGGCCAGTCTAGGGCCAACGTCCTGACTTTC
>NA|TRBD1|TRBJ2-7|TRBV28
CASSRPGTDVSYEQYF
TGTGCCAGCAGTCGCCCCGGGACAGACGTCTCCTACGAGCAGTACTTC
>NA|TRBD2|TRBJ2-1|TRBV3-1/TRBV3-2
CASSQSSGGTYNEQFF
TGTGCCAGCAGCCAATCTAGCGGGGGGACCTACAATGAGCAGTTCTTC
>NA|TRBD2|TRBJ2-3|TRBV2
CASSEGLAGGTDTQYF
TGTGCCAGCAGTGAAGGACTAGCGGGGGGAACAGATACGCAGTATTTT
>NA|NA|TRBJ1-5|TRBV4-2
CASSQVETGPGNQPQHF
TGTGCCAGCAGCCAAGTAGAGACGGGACCGGGGAATCAGCCCCAGCATTTT
>NA|TRBD1|TRBJ1-2|TRBV6-5
CASLQGEGYGYTF
TGTGCCAGTCTACAGGGGGAGGGGTATGGCTACACCTTC
>NA|NA|TRBJ1-4|TRBV19
CASDSNGEKLFF
TGTGCCTCGGACAGCAATGGGGAAAAACTGTTTTTT
>NA|TRBD1|TRBJ1-2|TRBV4-3
CASSQDEGQPYGYTF
TGCGCCAGCAGCCAAGATGAGGGACAGCCCTATGGCTACACCTTC
>NA|TRBD1|TRBJ1-1|TRBV19
CASSTPGQKETEAFF
TGTGCCAGTAGTACGCCGGGACAGAAGGAGACTGAAGCTTTCTTT
>NA|TRBD2|TRBJ2-1|TRBV11-3
CASSPPPYGGVTYNEQFF
TGTGCCAGCAGCCCCCCACCTTACGGGGGGGTGACCTACAATGAGCAGTTCTTC
>NA|NA|TRBJ2-1|TRBV11-2
CASSLDSTIANSYNEQFF
TGTGCCAGCAGCTTAGATTCAACAATAGCGAACTCCTACAATGAGCAGTTCTTC
>once|TRBD1|TRBJ1-1|TRBV19
CASSSMTGPMNTEAFF
TGTGCCAGTAGTAGCATGACAGGGCCAATGAACACTGAAGCTTTCTTT
>NA|NA|TRBJ1-1|TRBV2
CASRLMGTEAFF
TGTGCCAGCAGACTCATGGGCACTGAAGCTTTCTTT
>NA|NA|TRBJ2-3|TRBV27
CASSFRGSGYRTDTQYF
TGTGCCAGCAGTTTTCGGGGTAGCGGATATCGCACAGATACGCAGTATTTT
>NA|NA|TRBJ2-1|TRBV5-1
CASSLVNPGDEQFF
TGCGCCAGCAGCTTGGTCAACCCAGGGGATGAGCAGTTCTTC
>NA|NA|TRBJ1-6|TRBV2
CASKEGERSYNSPLHF
TGTGCCAGCAAGGAAGGGGAAAGATCCTATAATTCACCCCTCCACTTT
>NA|NA|TRBJ2-5|TRBV28
CASSLQGQETQYF
TGTGCCAGCAGTCTACAGGGACAAGAGACCCAGTACTTC
>once|NA|TRBJ1-2|TRBV2
CASNHGAGRRNYGYTF
TGTGCCAGCAATCATGGGGCGGGCCGCCGTAACTATGGCTACACCTTC
>NA|NA|TRBJ1-3|TRBV7-2
CASSLVLPGVSGNTIYF
TGTGCCAGCAGCTTAGTGCTGCCGGGGGTATCGGGAAACACCATATATTTT